The 10 T cell receptor beta chains below come from one sample, sequenced in a study of T cell therapy after organ transplantation. The time point: 4-8 weeks after completion of therapy. Their antigens remain unidentified. Sequencing used immunoSEQ multiplex PCR; TCRdb keeps in-frame clones, though not all of them. The table shows 4,000 to 6,000 clones, with about 63% occurring only once. The sample in question was CD8+ T cells from blood, obtained after autologous CMV-specific T cell therapy. These receptors all come from a human patient who had received a solid organ transplant and had CMV disease. Some T cells may originate from the graft donor.

This clone qualifies as medium-sized (0.01 to 0.1%). The chain joins TRBV6-5 to TRBJ1-1; TRBD1 agrees at 7 bases. The germline gives CDR1 MNHEY, CDR2 SVGAGI. The J segment lost 7 bases and the V segment lost 8 bases, leaving 10 bases of the junction unmatched. There are 13 residues in the CDR3. CDR3 amino acids: CASRQGPNLEAFF. Here the CDR3 DNA reads TGTGCCAGCCGACAGGGACCGAACCTTGAAGCTTTCTTT.

V and J are TRBV5-4 and TRBJ2-7; TRBD1 matches at 8 bases. The CDR3 sequence is 17 residues long. V gave up 0 bases and J gave up 0 bases; unmatched junction bases: 8. Germline lookup yields CDR1 SGHNT and CDR2 YYREEE (reference sequence). CDR3 sequence (DNA): TGTGCCAGCAGCTTGGCCTGGGGACAGGATACCTCCTACGAGCAGTACTTC. Its protein is CASSLAWGQDTSYEQYF. The variable domain in full, completed from reference TRBV5-4 and TRBJ2-7, reads ETGVTQSPTHLIKTRGQQVTLRCSSQSGHNTVSWYQQALGQGPQFIFQYYREEENGRGNFPPRFSGLQFPNYSSELNVNALELDDSALYLCASSLAWGQDTSYEQYFGPGTRLTVT.

This clone is labeled medium-sized. V gene TRBV11-2 combines with J gene TRBJ1-1; 8 nucleotides match TRBD1. Germline V CDR1 and CDR2: SGHAT, FQNNGV. This CDR3 contains 12 residues. J gave up 11 bases and V 5 bases, and 7 bases lay outside the gene matches. The CDR3 reads CASSPRTGRAFF. The CDR3 coding sequence is TGTGCCAGCAGCCCCAGGACAGGGAGGGCTTTCTTT.

The V and J genes are TRBV27 and TRBJ1-2, with 7 bases that match TRBD1. The germline V gene encodes CDR1 MNHEY and CDR2 SMNVEV (reference sequence). With 1 base clipped from V and 1 base from J, the junction kept 18 bases outside the gene matches. The CDR3 is 20 amino acids. CDR3 in DNA: TGTGCCAGCAGTTTATTTTCTCTCGTTGGGACAGATATAATTAACTATGGCTACACCTTC. Its translation: CASSLFSLVGTDIINYGYTF.

This chain links TRBV29-1 with TRBJ2-5; TRBD2 matches at 14 bases. The V gene's germline CDR1 is SQVTM and CDR2 ANQGSEA. The V segment lost 5 bases and the J segment 4 bases; nucleotides outside the gene matches: 6. The CDR3 consists of 15 residues. CDR3 nucleotide sequence: TGCAGCGTTCTGGGACTAGCGGGAGAGGGAGAGACCCAGTACTTC. This codes for CSVLGLAGEGETQYF.

This clone was seen a handful of times. The chain links TRBV6-4 to TRBJ1-2; 8 bases match TRBD1. Looked up from germline, CDR1 is MRHNA and CDR2 is SNTAGT. V gave up 3 bases and J gave up 6 bases; unmatched junction bases: 6. The CDR3 sequence is 14 residues long. CDR3 DNA sequence: TGTGCCAGCAGTGAAAACTCGGGACAGGATGGCTACACCTTC. Protein: CASSENSGQDGYTF.

In this sample, this clone turned up once. The chain couples TRBV6-5 to TRBJ1-6; D remains ambiguous. V lost 0 bases to trimming and J lost 0 bases, with 6 bases between them. The CDR3 spans 16 residues. Germline lookup yields CDR1 MNHEY and CDR2 SVGAGI. The CDR3 DNA reads TGTGCCAGCAGTTACTCGACGGCCTCCTATAATTCACCCCTCCACTTT. It translates to CASSYSTASYNSPLHF.

This chain links TRBV4-1 with TRBJ1-4; possibly TRBD1 for D (6 bases). V was shortened by 3 bases and J by 4 bases, with 12 bases between the two germline ends. The CDR3 is made up of 15 amino acids. The germline CDR1 and CDR2 sequences are MGHRA and YSYEKL. CDR3 in amino acids: CASSQSGVNNEKLFF. DNA for the CDR3: TGCGCCAGCAGCCAGTCAGGGGTTAATAATGAAAAACTGTTTTTT.

This clone showed up just a few times. The chain employs TRBV19 and TRBJ1-5; the D gene is possibly TRBD1 (5 bases). The CDR3 extends over 15 amino acids. Trimming took off 0 bases at V and 6 bases at J, with 12 bases between the two ends. Germline CDR1 and CDR2: LNHDA and SQIVND (reference sequence). The CDR3 reads CASSIEGRVSQPQHF. CDR3 nucleotides: TGTGCCAGTAGTATAGAGGGCAGGGTAAGTCAGCCCCAGCATTTT.

This clone turned up a few times. The rearrangement joins TRBV6-4 to TRBJ1-1; tentatively, D is TRBD1 (5 bases). CDR1 is MRHNA and CDR2 is SNTAGT in the germline V gene. Trimming removed 5 bases at V and 10 bases at J, with 23 bases between. The CDR3 extends over 15 amino acids. CDR3 coding DNA: TGTGCCAGCAGTACCTCGACAGATGGAGCCGCTGGAGCTTTCTTT. Amino acids: CASSTSTDGAAGAFF.